This TCR beta chain was documented in a study of cytomegalovirus exposure and HLA in healthy donors. At the level of the study: The Caucasian-associated ancestry cluster held 65% to 90% of over 350 genotyped donors. Regarding the study as a whole: Differences between HLA loci emerged in a later analysis of TCR association rates, with DRB1 most and HLA-C fewest. As immune exposure information, only CMV serostatus was available.

The CDR3 spans 14 residues. Germline loops: CDR1 SGDLS, CDR2 YYNGEE. Germline trimming cut 0 bases from V and 4 bases from J; bases unmatched to any gene: 3. Of note for this clone: Its antigen is as yet unknown.

This PCR relied on a set of 60 Vbeta primers and 13 Jbeta primers. In the study's own analysis: It was a later analysis that counted around 85 million unique TCR beta chains, of which some 9.9 million were shared. TCRdb's table, derived via immunoSEQ multiplex PCR, lists solely in-frame clones and lacks some. That table gives V, J and clone size, and the DNA gave D and trimming. The sample has 200,000 to 300,000 clones; roughly four fifths are singletons. The receptor was derived from a woman aged 40 to 49 in good health and CMV-seropositive. Sequencing was done on a sample of PBMCs. This sequence joins TRBV9 and TRBJ1-1; 7 positions agree with TRBD1. CDR3 coding DNA: TGTGCCAGCAGCGTAGAGGGGACAGTCACTGAAGCTTTCTTT. Its protein product is CASSVEGTVTEAFF.